This T cell receptor beta chain was found in a study of cytomegalovirus exposure and HLA in healthy donors. On this clone: Its specificity is not known.

Germline V gene data show CDR1 as SGHVS and CDR2 as FQNEAQ. The CDR3 is made up of 14 amino acids. Trimming left V 5 bases short and J 7 bases short, with 17 bases between. Findings of the study overall: Cytomegalovirus-associated TCR beta chains were listed, numbering over 150. In a later analysis, across HLA loci, associated TCR counts were highest for DRB1, lowest for HLA-C.

PCR amplification relied on 60 Vbeta primers (plus 13 Jbeta primers). The repertoire was sequenced with immunoSEQ multiplex PCR; TCRdb's copy has only in-frame clones and lacks some. In the table there are about 110,000 clones, roughly 80% of which are singletons. The receptor's source is a man aged 35 to 55 in good health and CMV-seronegative. The sequencing input was PBMCs. V and J are TRBV7-8 and TRBJ1-1; D is possibly TRBD1 (5 bases). CDR3 coding DNA: TGTGCCAGCAGCCTGTATGGGGCAACGGGTGAAGCTTTCTTT. Amino acids: CASSLYGATGEAFF.